A selection of T cell receptor beta chains follows, all from one sample in a study of sequential checkpoint blockade in melanoma. The assay was immunoSEQ multiplex PCR, and TCRdb's table has in-frame clones only and misses some. The repertoire includes approximately 1,000 clones, approximately 22% of them detected once, and around 10% sits in the top ten. The specimen was tumor tissue (inferred from file names), collected from a patient given nivolumab and ipilimumab in sequence. The source of these receptors is a human donor with melanoma. Each CDR3 is given with its conserved first and last residue.

cdr3_length v_call cdr3_aa
14 TRBV9 CASSVGSDPYEQYF
18 TRBV28 CASRPLISAYRGIETQYF
16 TRBV11-3 CASSLTSGGHTDTQYF
14 TRBV4-1 CASSDLRGNTEAFF
15 TRBV9 CASSLTDGGTDTQYF
18 TRBV1 CASSQDLTSGSGNYGYTF
14 TRBV19 CASSIPGSTDTQYF
17 TRBV5-1 CASSDPIRTAHTGELFF
14 TRBV19 CASSMGPRPAQWYF
12 TRBV29-1 CSLGDRLYGYTF
16 TRBV6-7 CASRGTVVSGNQPQHF
17 TRBV11-3 CASSSSRAGGYRGELFF
14 TRBV18 CASSPPGQNTEAFF
12 TRBV29-1 CSVDLVANEQFF
13 TRBV23-1 CASSQEWRNEQFF
12 TRBV28 CASSEKSQEQFF
15 TRBV19 CASRHLGGYNQPQHF
14 TRBV6-8 CASTARQGYNEQFF
15 TRBV19 CASSIGGGSTDTQYF
13 TRBV14 CASSQLAGDTQYF
16 TRBV6-4 CASSDRKRGESYEQYF
13 TRBV6-8 CASSNGPQTEAFF
16 TRBV19 CATDRGAGYSNQPQHF
14 TRBV6-8 CASSDSGGHDTQYF
15 TRBV9 CASSLQTVVSDTQYF
16 TRBV4-1 CASSQGTGVLAGELFF
16 TRBV23-1 CASSRKTEVRYYEQYF
15 TRBV7-7 CASSLKLAAYNEQFF
14 TRBV2 CASSGTGAQLSPPF
15 TRBV11-3 CASSFWGAHQETQYF
15 TRBV19 CASSISRVGNQPQHF
16 TRBV11-3 CASSLGTGFYTGELFF
13 TRBV28 CASSPSTNTEAFF
18 TRBV7-5 CASTGDRRRALFQETQYF
14 TRBV30 CAWSPGQAGNTIYF
13 TRBV19 CATGTGATDTQYF
13 TRBV6-8 CASRTSGTYEQYF
17 TRBV18 CASSPWGGTDSYNEQFF
16 TRBV18 CASSPHPGQGYNEQFF
15 TRBV11-3 CASRHSGRWDNEQFF
17 TRBV5-1 CASSPGTSGGRYNEQFF
16 TRBV28 CASSAAWEVLAGMQYF
15 TRBV6-8 CASRDRPNSGNTIYF
15 TRBV28 CASSRDTYSGNTIYF
15 TRBV28 CASSFGGHRAWEQYF